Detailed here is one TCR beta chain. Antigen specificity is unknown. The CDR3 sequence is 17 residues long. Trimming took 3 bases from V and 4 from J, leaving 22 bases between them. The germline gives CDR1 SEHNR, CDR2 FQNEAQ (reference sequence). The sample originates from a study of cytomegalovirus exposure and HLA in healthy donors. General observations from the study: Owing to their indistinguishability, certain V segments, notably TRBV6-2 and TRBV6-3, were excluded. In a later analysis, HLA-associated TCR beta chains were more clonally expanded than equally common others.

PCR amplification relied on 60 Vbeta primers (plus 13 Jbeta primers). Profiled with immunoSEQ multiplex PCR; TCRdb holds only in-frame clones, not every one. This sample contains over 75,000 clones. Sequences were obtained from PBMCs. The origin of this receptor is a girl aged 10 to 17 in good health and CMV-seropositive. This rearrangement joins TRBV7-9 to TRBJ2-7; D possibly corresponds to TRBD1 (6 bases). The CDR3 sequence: CASSFRFRGGSRYEQYV. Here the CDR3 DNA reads TGTGCCAGCAGCTTTCGATTCAGGGGTGGCTCCCGGTACGAGCAGTACGTC.